This passage covers 12 T cell receptor beta chains from one sample sequenced in a study of cytomegalovirus exposure and HLA in healthy donors. 60 Vbeta and 13 Jbeta primers were used in PCR. Method: immunoSEQ multiplex PCR; TCRdb's copy keeps in-frame clones and lacks some. The sample yields about 140,000 clones, 70% seen once. The material sequenced was PBMCs. The receptors stem from a woman aged 25-40 years in good health and CMV-seronegative.

This clone appeared once. V is TRBV28 and J is TRBJ2-1; 14 positions match TRBD2. Germline V lookup: CDR1 MDHEN, CDR2 SYDVKM. CDR3 size: 14 residues. The V gene end was trimmed by 9 bases and the J gene end by 5 bases; junction bases not matched to a gene: 3. The DNA for the CDR3 is TGTGCCAGTAGACTAGCGGGAGGGAACAATGAGCAGTTCTTC. This codes for CASRLAGGNNEQFF.

V gene TRBV21-1 combines with J gene TRBJ2-7; the table's D call TRBD2 went unverified against the DNA. TRBV21-1 is designated a pseudogene. This CDR3 contains 15 residues. As DNA, the CDR3 is TGTGCCAGCAGCAAAGATTTGGGGAGGTCCTACGAGCAGTACTTC. Translating it yields CASSKDLGRSYEQYF.

The chain recombines TRBV28 with TRBJ1-5; D is possibly TRBD1 (5 bases). Germline CDR1 is MDHEN and CDR2 is SYDVKM. The CDR3 spans 14 residues. With 8 bases removed from V and 0 bases from J, the gap between germline ends came to 11 bases. The CDR3 coding sequence is TGTGCCAGCCATCCCGGGGGTAGCAATCAGCCCCAGCATTTT. This gives the protein CASHPGGSNQPQHF.

The sample holds a few counts of this clone. The rearrangement links TRBV10-1 to TRBJ2-3; D might be TRBD2 (6 bases). The germline V gene encodes CDR1 WNHNN and CDR2 SYGVQD (reference sequence). V was clipped by 3 bases and J by 0 bases, with 16 bases between them. The CDR3 is made up of 17 amino acids. This CDR3 reads CASSDIGTAASTDTQYF. The CDR3 coding sequence is TGCGCCAGCAGTGATATCGGGACTGCAGCTAGCACAGATACGCAGTATTTT.

The chain links TRBV19 to TRBJ1-6, with 10 bases lining up with TRBD1. The CDR3 covers 18 residues. The germline gives CDR1 LNHDA, CDR2 SQIVND (reference sequence). The V and J ends lost 7 bases and 0 bases, in that order; junction bases with no gene match: 9. The CDR3 nucleotides are TGTGCCAGTACCTCGGGACAGGGGCCAAGCTCCTATAATTCACCCCTCCACTTT. Translation: CASTSGQGPSSYNSPLHF.

The CDR3 is CASSPSVEAAGDTQYF. As DNA, the CDR3 is TGTGCCAGCAGCCCTAGCGTTGAGGCTGCGGGAGATACGCAGTATTTT. V is TRBV7-9 and J is TRBJ2-3; TRBD2 is a possible D gene (6 bases). The CDR3 runs 16 residues. The ends were cut back, 5 bases at V and 5 bases at J, with 20 bases in the middle. Germline lookup yields CDR1 SEHNR and CDR2 FQNEAQ (reference sequence).

The chain combines TRBV28 with TRBJ2-7, with 13 bases that match TRBD2. The J segment lost 5 bases and the V segment lost 8 bases, leaving 9 bases of the junction unmatched. The CDR3 totals 15 residues. Germline CDR1 and CDR2: MDHEN and SYDVKM. CDR3 protein: CASVRTSGSRDEQYF. The CDR3 nucleotides are TGTGCCAGCGTGCGGACTAGCGGGAGTAGAGACGAGCAGTACTTC.

This chain joins TRBV7-9 and TRBJ1-1; D may be TRBD1 (5 bases). The CDR3 extends over 13 amino acids. Trimming removed 3 bases at V and 7 bases at J, with 12 bases between. Germline V gene data show CDR1 as SEHNR and CDR2 as FQNEAQ (reference sequence). The CDR3 loop reads CASSFRQPDEAFF. CDR3 coding DNA: TGTGCCAGCAGCTTTCGACAGCCCGATGAAGCTTTCTTT.

The chain carries TRBV19 and TRBJ1-2; D gene unclear. The CDR3 is made up of 12 amino acids. V was clipped by 3 bases and J by 5 bases, with 7 bases between them. CDR1 and CDR2 (germline): LNHDA, SQIVND (reference sequence). This chain's CDR3 is CASSIGQYGYTF. The CDR3 DNA follows: TGTGCCAGTAGTATTGGGCAGTATGGCTACACCTTC.

The chain joins TRBV9 to TRBJ2-5; 7 bases map to TRBD2. The J call may be in error: the DNA end matches TRBJ2-7 better. The CDR3 sequence is 14 residues long. The V gene's germline CDR1 is SGDLS and CDR2 YYNGEE. CDR3 region: CASSVEGGAYEQYF. CDR3 sequence (DNA): TGTGCCAGCAGCGTAGAGGGAGGGGCCTACGAGCAGTACTTC.

V usage is TRBV18 and J usage is TRBJ2-3, with D perhaps TRBD1 (5 bases). Per the germline V gene, CDR1 is KGHSH and CDR2 is LQKENI. The V and J ends lost 5 bases and 3 bases respectively, with 18 bases between them. This CDR3 is 16 amino acids long. The CDR3 here is CASSALAGPLTDTQYF. The CDR3 nucleotides are TGTGCCAGCTCAGCCTTAGCAGGGCCCCTGACAGATACGCAGTATTTT.

The CDR3 is CASSDPRETTDTQYF. The CDR3 DNA follows: TGTGCCAGCAGCGACCCCCGGGAGACCACAGATACGCAGTATTTT. The rearrangement joins TRBV2 to TRBJ2-3; D may be TRBD2 (6 bases). There are 15 residues in the CDR3. Germline lookup yields CDR1 SNHLY and CDR2 FYNNEI. The V end lost 6 bases, the J end lost 2 bases, and 15 bases lay between the germline ends.